The 13 T cell receptor beta chains below all came from one sample that was sequenced in a study of cytomegalovirus exposure and HLA in healthy donors. The primer mix had 60 Vbeta and 13 Jbeta primers. Repertoires were generated with immunoSEQ multiplex PCR, while TCRdb's copy carries only in-frame clones and drops some. The repertoire has 150,000 to 200,000 clones, approximately 80% of them found once; the top ten carry around 4.7%. Sequenced input: PBMCs. The receptors here all came from a woman between 18 and 30 years old in good health and CMV-seropositive.

There are a few counts of this clone. V is TRBV29-1 and J is TRBJ1-5; weak D call: TRBD1 (5 bases). The CDR3 runs to 18 residues. V was pared by 0 bases and J by 0 bases, with 18 bases between. Per germline, CDR1 SQVTM and CDR2 ANQGSEA. The CDR3 DNA sequence: TGCAGCGTTGAAGACAGGCACAGGATCTCGTATAGCAATCAGCCCCAGCATTTT. It encodes CSVEDRHRISYSNQPQHF.

The chain uses TRBV5-6 and TRBJ2-7, with 7 bases fitting TRBD1. Trimming cost V 4 bases and J 3 bases; bases outside gene matches: 13. The CDR3 extends over 16 amino acids. The germline gives CDR1 SGHDT, CDR2 YYEEEE. The CDR3 region is CASSILDRVPYYEQYF. For the CDR3, the DNA is TGTGCCAGCAGCATACTCGACAGGGTACCCTACTACGAGCAGTACTTC.

The rearrangement links TRBV7-3 to TRBJ2-3; 11 positions agree with TRBD2. Germline V gives CDR1 SGHTA, CDR2 FQGTGA. V gave up 5 bases and J gave up 10 bases; unmatched junction bases: 20. This CDR3 has 18 amino acids. CDR3 DNA sequence: TGTGCCAGCAGCCCCGTTCTAGCCGGGACTAGCGGAATTTTCGCGCAGTATTTT. Translation: CASSPVLAGTSGIFAQYF. The entire variable domain, with the rest obtained from reference TRBV7-3 and TRBJ2-3, is as follows: GAGVSQTPSNKVTEKGKYVELRCDPISGHTALYWYRQSLGQGPEFLIYFQGTGAADDSGLPNDRFFAVRPEGSVSTLKIQRTERGDSAVYLCASSPVLAGTSGIFAQYFGPGTRLTVL.

To note about this clone: A read error may produce the germline difference seen at one junction end. The chain combines TRBV7-9 with TRBJ1-6; the match to TRBD1 covers 8 bases. Germline CDR1 is SEHNR and CDR2 is FQNEAQ (reference sequence). There are 15 residues in the CDR3. The CDR3 DNA follows: TGTTCCAGCAGCGGGGACAGGTTCGGGAATTCACCCCTCCACTTT. Translated, it gives CSSSGDRFGNSPLHF.

V gene TRBV29-1 combines with J gene TRBJ2-1; 7 nucleotides match TRBD1. J lost 6 bases, V lost 5 bases, and 4 bases had no gene match. The CDR3 loop spans 12 amino acids. Per the germline V gene, CDR1 is SQVTM and CDR2 is ANQGSEA. CDR3 in DNA: TGCAGCGTTTTGACAGGGCTCAATGAGCAGTTCTTC. This sequence encodes CSVLTGLNEQFF.

The chain has TRBV5-6 and TRBJ2-3, with a tentative D call TRBD2 (7 bases). The length of the CDR3 is 13 residues. CDR1 is SGHDT and CDR2 is YYEEEE in the germline V gene. V lost 4 bases, J lost 5 bases, and 11 bases lay in between. CDR3 DNA sequence: TGTGCCAGCAGCCGAGGGGGGGGAGATACGCAGTATTTT. Residues: CASSRGGGDTQYF. Together with reference TRBV5-6 and TRBJ2-3, the CDR3 gives the full variable domain: DAGVTQSPTHLIKTRGQQVTLRCSPKSGHDTVSWYQQALGQGPQFIFQYYEEEERQRGNFPDRFSGHQFPNYSSELNVNALLLGDSALYLCASSRGGGDTQYFGPGTRLTVL.

The CDR3 here is CASSQDAWEAYGYTF. The CDR3 DNA follows: TGCGCCAGCAGCCAAGATGCGTGGGAGGCCTATGGCTACACCTTC. The gene calls are TRBV4-3 and TRBJ1-2; the D is unclear. Per germline, CDR1 LGHNA and CDR2 YSLEER. This CDR3 contains 15 residues. The ends were cut back, 0 bases at V and 4 bases at J, with 12 bases in the middle.

The chain links TRBV7-9 to TRBJ2-3; D might be TRBD1 (6 bases). Germline V gives CDR1 SEHNR, CDR2 FQNEAQ (reference sequence). The length of the CDR3 is 15 residues. The V and J ends lost 2 bases and 2 bases respectively, with 11 bases between them. DNA for the CDR3: TGTGCCAGCAGCTTACGGACAGCCCCCACAGATACGCAGTATTTT. This encodes CASSLRTAPTDTQYF.

This clone appeared once. The chain recombines TRBV4-3 with TRBJ2-3; TRBD2 agrees at 12 bases. V lost 3 bases and J lost 4; bases outside the gene matches: 8. The germline V gene has CDR1 LGHNA and CDR2 YSLEER. The CDR3 extends over 17 amino acids. DNA of the CDR3: TGCGCCAGCAGCCACCCAAGGACTAGCGGGAACTCAGATACGCAGTATTTT. Translating it yields CASSHPRTSGNSDTQYF.

The chain combines TRBV6-1 with TRBJ2-3, with 7 bases identical to TRBD2. The CDR3 consists of 17 residues. Germline CDR1 and CDR2: MNHNS and SASEGT. Trimming took 2 bases from V and 0 from J; bases not matched to a gene: 8. The CDR3 sequence is CASSELERGSSTDTQYF. For the CDR3, the DNA is TGTGCCAGCAGTGAATTAGAGCGGGGTTCAAGCACAGATACGCAGTATTTT.

The chain joins TRBV19 to TRBJ1-5; no firm D call. The CDR3 is 14 amino acids. V was clipped by 5 bases and J by 2 bases, with 10 bases between them. CDR1 is LNHDA and CDR2 is SQIVND in the germline V gene (reference sequence). The CDR3 region has the DNA TGTGCCAGTAGTCCACGAGGAGGCAATCAGCCCCAGCATTTT. Protein sequence: CASSPRGGNQPQHF.

This rearrangement joins TRBV9 to TRBJ2-3; TRBD2 matches 14 bases. This CDR3 has 18 amino acids. Germline V gene lookup returns CDR1 SGDLS and CDR2 YYNGEE. The V and J ends lost 4 bases and 0 bases, in that order; junction bases with no gene match: 7. This chain's CDR3 is CASSPGTSGGPSTDTQYF. The DNA for the CDR3 is TGTGCCAGCAGCCCCGGGACTAGCGGGGGTCCTAGCACAGATACGCAGTATTTT.

In the case of this clone: The same CDR3 can be traced to other DNA sequences in this sample. The CDR3 sequence: CASSLTTGDNEQFF. CDR3 sequence (DNA): TGTGCCAGCAGCTTAACGACAGGGGACAATGAGCAGTTCTTC. This chain connects TRBV7-9 to TRBJ2-1; 8 nucleotides align to TRBD1. The CDR3 totals 14 residues. Germline assignment: CDR1 SEHNR and CDR2 FQNEAQ (reference sequence). J lost 5 bases, V lost 2 bases, and 2 bases had no gene match. Variable domain in full (rest from reference TRBV7-9 and TRBJ2-1): DTGVSQNPRHKITKRGQNVTFRCDPISEHNRLYWYRQTLGQGPEFLTYFQNEAQLEKSRLLSDRFSAERPKGSFSTLEIQRTEQGDSAMYLCASSLTTGDNEQFFGPGTRLTVL.